One sample yielded the 3 T cell receptor beta chains listed below, sequenced in a study of pediatric ulcerative colitis. Rectal tissue came from one to two pinch biopsies taken at colonoscopy. Some clones are missing from TCRdb's copy, which holds only in-frame ones; the method was immunoSEQ multiplex PCR. The table lists 40,000 to 55,000 clones, around 76% of them singletons. The material sequenced was gut tissue. The receptors derive from a girl aged 5-17 years with moderate ulcerative colitis.

V is TRBV30 and J is TRBJ2-1; 10 bases are a match to TRBD2. CDR3 length: 15 amino acids. The V gene's germline CDR1 is GTSNPN and CDR2 SVGIG (reference sequence). The V and J ends lost 1 base and 8 bases, in that order; junction bases with no gene match: 8. The CDR3 reads CAWSGPGLASDEQFF. The CDR3 nucleotides are TGTGCCTGGAGTGGGCCGGGACTAGCGAGCGATGAGCAGTTCTTC.

The V gene is TRBV9, the J gene TRBJ1-2, with D tentatively TRBD1 (5 bases). CDR1 is SGDLS, CDR2 YYNGEE, per germline. The CDR3 has 17 amino acids. Trimming took 0 bases from V and 4 from J, leaving 19 bases between them. The CDR3 nucleotides are TGTGCCAGCAGCGTAGACGGGCAGGGAGACGGGGTCTATGGCTACACCTTC. The encoded protein is CASSVDGQGDGVYGYTF.

The chain recombines TRBV7-2 with TRBJ2-1, with D perhaps TRBD2 (5 bases). This CDR3 is 15 amino acids long. V shed 1 base and J shed 3 bases, with 10 bases lying between them. The germline CDR1 and CDR2 sequences are SGHTA and FQGNSA. For the CDR3, the DNA is TGTGCCAGCAGCTTAGAGACGGGGTTCTACAATGAGCAGTTCTTC. It yields the protein CASSLETGFYNEQFF.